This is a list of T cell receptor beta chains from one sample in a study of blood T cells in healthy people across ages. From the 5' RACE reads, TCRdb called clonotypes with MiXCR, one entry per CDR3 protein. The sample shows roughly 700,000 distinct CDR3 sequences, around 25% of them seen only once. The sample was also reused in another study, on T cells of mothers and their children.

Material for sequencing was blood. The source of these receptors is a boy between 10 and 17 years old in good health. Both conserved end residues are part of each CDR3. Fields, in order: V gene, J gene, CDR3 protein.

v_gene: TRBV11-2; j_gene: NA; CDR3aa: CASSSVGDSSYEQYF
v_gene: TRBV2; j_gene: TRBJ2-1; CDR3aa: CASKWDRNNEQFF
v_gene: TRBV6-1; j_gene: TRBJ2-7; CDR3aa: CASIGGSYEQYF
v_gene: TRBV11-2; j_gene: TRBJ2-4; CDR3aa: CASSFQSGGDIQYF
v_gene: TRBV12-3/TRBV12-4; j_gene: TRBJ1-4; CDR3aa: CASMFNEKLFF
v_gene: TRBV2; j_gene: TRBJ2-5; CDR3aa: CASNLGGAETQYF
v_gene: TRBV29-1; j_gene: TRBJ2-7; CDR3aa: CSVEAGAGVNEQYF
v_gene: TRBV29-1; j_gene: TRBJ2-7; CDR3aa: CSVNTRLAGDGEQYF
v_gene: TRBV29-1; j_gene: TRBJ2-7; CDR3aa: CSVEGLNSYEQYF
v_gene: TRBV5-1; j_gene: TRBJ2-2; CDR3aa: CASSLATSGRIGELFF
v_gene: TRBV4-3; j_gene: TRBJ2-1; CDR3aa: CASSQDLGSYNEQFF
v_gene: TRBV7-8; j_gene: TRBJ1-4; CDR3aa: CASSLIPRTGEKLFF
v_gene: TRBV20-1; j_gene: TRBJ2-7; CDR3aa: CSARDRRGPASYEQYF
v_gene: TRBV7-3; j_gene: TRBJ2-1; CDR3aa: CASSLESNYNEQFF
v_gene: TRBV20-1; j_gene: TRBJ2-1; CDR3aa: CSARVGQGALLYNEQFF
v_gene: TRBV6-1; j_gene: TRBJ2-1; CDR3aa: CASRSNSRGGYNEQFF
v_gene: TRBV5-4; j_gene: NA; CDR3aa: CASSPRGGKANEQFF
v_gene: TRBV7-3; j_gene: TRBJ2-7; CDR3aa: CASSPMGTGGYEQYF
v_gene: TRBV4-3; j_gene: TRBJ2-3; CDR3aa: CASSGSGGNTDTQYF
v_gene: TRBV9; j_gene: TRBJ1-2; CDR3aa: CASSGSKAGGLTGGYTF
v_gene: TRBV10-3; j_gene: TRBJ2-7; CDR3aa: CAISETEAYEQYF
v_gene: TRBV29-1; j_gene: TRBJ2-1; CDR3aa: CSVGLGNEQFF
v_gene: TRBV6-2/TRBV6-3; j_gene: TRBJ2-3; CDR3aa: CASSHPPGGSGYLLPDTQYF
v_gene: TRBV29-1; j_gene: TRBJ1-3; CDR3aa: CSARISGNTIYF
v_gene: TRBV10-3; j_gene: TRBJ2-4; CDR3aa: CAISESWVGAKNIQYF
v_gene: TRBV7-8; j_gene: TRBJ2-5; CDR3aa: CASSLMGTPRGQETQYF
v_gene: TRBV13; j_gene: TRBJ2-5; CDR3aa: CASSYSVGYELYF
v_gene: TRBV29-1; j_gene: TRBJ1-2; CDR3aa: CSVPSQGGHYGYTF
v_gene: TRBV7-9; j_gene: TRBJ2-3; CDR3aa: CASSAWDSTDTQYF
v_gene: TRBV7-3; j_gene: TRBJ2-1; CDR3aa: CASSWKGQDNEQFF
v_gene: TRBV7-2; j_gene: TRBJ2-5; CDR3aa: CASSLWGGGAGGPQETQYF
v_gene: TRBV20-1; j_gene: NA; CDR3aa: CSARDRVADLINEQFF
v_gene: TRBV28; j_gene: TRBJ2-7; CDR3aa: CASSFLAGYEQYF
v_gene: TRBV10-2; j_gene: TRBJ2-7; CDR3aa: CASSDPNSSGRPYF
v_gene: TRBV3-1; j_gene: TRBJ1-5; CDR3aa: CASSQEKGRIQPQHF
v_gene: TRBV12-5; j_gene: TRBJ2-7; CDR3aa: CASGSHGTVLDYEQYF
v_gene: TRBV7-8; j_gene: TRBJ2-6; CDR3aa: CASRNSRFSGANVLTF
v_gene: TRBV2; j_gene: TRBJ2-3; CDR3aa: CASSERVGPTGDTQYF
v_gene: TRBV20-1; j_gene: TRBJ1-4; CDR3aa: CSAIAGEKLFF
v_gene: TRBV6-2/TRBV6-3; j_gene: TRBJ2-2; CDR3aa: CASSYEGSPGSTGELFF
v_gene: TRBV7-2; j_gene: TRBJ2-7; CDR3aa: CASSPFTDEQYF
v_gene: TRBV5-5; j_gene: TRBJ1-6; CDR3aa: CASSLPGTGSPLHF
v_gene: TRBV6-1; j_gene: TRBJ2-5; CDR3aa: CASKREGLETQYF
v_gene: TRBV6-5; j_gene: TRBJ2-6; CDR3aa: CASSYEGSGSSGANVLTF
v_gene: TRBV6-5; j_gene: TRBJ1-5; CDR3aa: CASSYSRDYQSQHF